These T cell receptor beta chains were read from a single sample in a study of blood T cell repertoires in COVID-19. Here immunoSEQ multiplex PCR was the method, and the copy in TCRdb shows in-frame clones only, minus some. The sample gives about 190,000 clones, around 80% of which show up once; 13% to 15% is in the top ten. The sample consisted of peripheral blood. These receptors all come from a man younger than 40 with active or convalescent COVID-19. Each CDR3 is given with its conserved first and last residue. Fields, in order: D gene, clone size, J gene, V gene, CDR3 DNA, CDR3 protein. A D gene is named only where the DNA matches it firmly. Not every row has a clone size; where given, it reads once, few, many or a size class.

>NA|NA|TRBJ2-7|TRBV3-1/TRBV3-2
TGTGCCAGCAGCTTCCGTCGCCAGGGTCCCTACGAGCAGTACTTC
CASSFRRQGPYEQYF
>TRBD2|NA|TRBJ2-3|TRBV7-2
TGTGCCAGCAGCATCAACCCACCGGGACTAGGAGCAGATACGCAGTATTTT
CASSINPPGLGADTQYF
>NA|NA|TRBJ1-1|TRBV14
TGTGCCAGCAGCCAAGTGCAAGGGGGAATATTGAACACTGAAGCTTTCTTT
CASSQVQGGILNTEAFF
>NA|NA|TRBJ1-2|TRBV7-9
TGTGCCAGCAGCCGCGAGGGCGGCTATGGCTACACCTTC
CASSREGGYGYTF
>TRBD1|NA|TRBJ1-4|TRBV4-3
TGCGCCAGCAGCCAAGACGGCGGGACAGGGGGCGAAAAACTGTTTTTT
CASSQDGGTGGEKLFF
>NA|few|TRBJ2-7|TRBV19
TGTGCCAGTAGGGGGCAGGGGGGATACGAGCAGTACTTC
CASRGQGGYEQYF
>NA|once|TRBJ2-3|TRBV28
TGTGCCAGCAGAGTGCACGCGTTGGATACGCAGTATTTT
CASRVHALDTQYF
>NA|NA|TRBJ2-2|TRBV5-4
TGTGCCAGCAGCTTGGGGGGGGTGAACACCGGGGAGCTGTTTTTT
CASSLGGVNTGELFF
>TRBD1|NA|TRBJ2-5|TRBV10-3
TGTGCCATCAGGTCGACAGGGGTCGTTGAGACCCAGTACTTC
CAIRSTGVVETQYF
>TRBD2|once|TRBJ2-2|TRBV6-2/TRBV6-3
TGTGCCAGCAGTCCCGGGACAGGCCGACTAGCGGGCCCGAACACCGGGGAGCTGTTTTTT
CASSPGTGRLAGPNTGELFF
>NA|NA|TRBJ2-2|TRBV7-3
TGTGCCAGCAGCACAGGACAGACCGGGGAGCTGTTTTTT
CASSTGQTGELFF
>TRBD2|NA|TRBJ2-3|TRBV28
TGTGCCAGCAGGGATCAACTAGCGGGGACAGATACGCAGTATTTT
CASRDQLAGTDTQYF
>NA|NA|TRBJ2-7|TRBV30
TGTGCCTGGAGTGTTCAGGGCTGGGAGCAGTACTTC
CAWSVQGWEQYF
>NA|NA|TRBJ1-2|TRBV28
TGTGCCAGCAGTCCCACCCGGTTCGGCTACACCTTC
CASSPTRFGYTF
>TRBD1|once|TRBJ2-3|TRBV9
TGTGCCAGCAGCGTAGGGGCAGGGGGTTTAGACACGCAGTATTTT
CASSVGAGGLDTQYF
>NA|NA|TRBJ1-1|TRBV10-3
TGTGCCATCAGTGAGGCGAGGTTTATGAACACTGAAGCTTTCTTT
CAISEARFMNTEAFF
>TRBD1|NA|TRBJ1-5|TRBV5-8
TGTGCCAGCAGCCCGACAGGGGATGGCAATCAGCCCCAGCATTTT
CASSPTGDGNQPQHF
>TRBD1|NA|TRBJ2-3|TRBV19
TGTGCCAGTAGTCCCGGACAGGGCCGCACAGATACGCAGTATTTT
CASSPGQGRTDTQYF
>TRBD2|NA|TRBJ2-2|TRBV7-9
TGTGCCAGCAGCTTAGCGGGACTAGCGGGAGGCGGGGAGCTGTTTTTT
CASSLAGLAGGGELFF
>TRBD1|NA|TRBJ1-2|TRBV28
TGTGCCAGCGGGACAGGGGCCCTTAACTATGGCTACACCTTC
CASGTGALNYGYTF
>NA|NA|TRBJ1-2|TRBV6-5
TGTGCCAGCAAAGACGGGGGGGGCTACACCTTC
CASKDGGGYTF
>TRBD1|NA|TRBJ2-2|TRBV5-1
TGCGCCAGCAGCTTGGGGCCGGGACAGGGTAACACCGGGGAGCTGTTTTTT
CASSLGPGQGNTGELFF
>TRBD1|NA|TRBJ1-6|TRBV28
TGTGCCAGCAGTCTACCGGACAGGGTAGACTCACCCCTCCACTTT
CASSLPDRVDSPLHF
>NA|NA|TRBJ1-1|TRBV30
TGTGCCTGGAGGGGTATCGGAGGACGCCGGGGTAAGGTTGAAGCTTTCTTT
CAWRGIGGRRGKVEAFF
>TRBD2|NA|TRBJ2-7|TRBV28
TGTGCCAGCTCGGGTGCTAGCGGGGGTTACGAGCAGTACTTC
CASSGASGGYEQYF
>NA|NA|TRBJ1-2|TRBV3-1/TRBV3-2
TGTGCCAGCAGCCAAGATCGAACTCGTCAGGGAGGTGGAGGCTACACCTTC
CASSQDRTRQGGGGYTF
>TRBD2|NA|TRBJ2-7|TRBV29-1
TGCAGCGTCGGGACTAGCGGGAGGGCCGTCCACGAGCAGTACTTC
CSVGTSGRAVHEQYF
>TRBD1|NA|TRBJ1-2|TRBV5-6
TGTGCCAGCAGCTTGGCGACAGGGTGGGGTGGCTACACCTTC
CASSLATGWGGYTF
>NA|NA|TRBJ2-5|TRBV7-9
TGTGCCAGCAGCTTAGGATTGGGACTCCAAGAGACCCAGTACTTC
CASSLGLGLQETQYF
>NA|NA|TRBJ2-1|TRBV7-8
TGTGCCAGCAGCTTAGCAGGACAGGAGGGGTATGAGCAGTTCTTC
CASSLAGQEGYEQFF
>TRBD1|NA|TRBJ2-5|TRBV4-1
TGCGCCAGCGTCGGGGACAGGGAAGAGACCCAGTACTTC
CASVGDREETQYF
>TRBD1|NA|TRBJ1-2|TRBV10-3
TGTGCCATCAGTGAAACAGGGGGCTCTCATGGCTACACCTTC
CAISETGGSHGYTF
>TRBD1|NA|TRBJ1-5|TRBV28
TGTGCCAGCAGTTCCGGACAGGGTGACTCTCAGCCCCAGCATTTT
CASSSGQGDSQPQHF
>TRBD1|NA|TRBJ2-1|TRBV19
TGTGCCAGTAGTTCCGGGACAGGTGGGGACAATGAGCAGTTCTTC
CASSSGTGGDNEQFF
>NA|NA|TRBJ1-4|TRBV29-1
TGCAGCTTCCAGGGGATTCGTGAAAAACTGTTTTTT
CSFQGIREKLFF
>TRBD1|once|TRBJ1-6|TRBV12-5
TGTGCTAGTGGTCCAGGGACAGGCCTCGGGAATTCACCCCTCCACTTT
CASGPGTGLGNSPLHF
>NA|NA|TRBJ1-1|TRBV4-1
TGCGCCAGCAGCCCTCTGGGGGGACCGAACACTGAAGCTTTCTTT
CASSPLGGPNTEAFF
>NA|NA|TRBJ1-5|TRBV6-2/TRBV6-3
TGTGCCAGCAGTAAATATAGCAATCAGCCCCAGCATTTT
CASSKYSNQPQHF
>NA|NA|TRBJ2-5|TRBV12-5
TGTGCTAGTGGTTTGGATAGTGGAGGGGTGTACCAAGAGACCCAGTACTTC
CASGLDSGGVYQETQYF
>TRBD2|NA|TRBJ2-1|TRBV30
TGTGCCTGGGCAACTAGCGGGGTCCTCAGGGAGCAGTTCTTC
CAWATSGVLREQFF